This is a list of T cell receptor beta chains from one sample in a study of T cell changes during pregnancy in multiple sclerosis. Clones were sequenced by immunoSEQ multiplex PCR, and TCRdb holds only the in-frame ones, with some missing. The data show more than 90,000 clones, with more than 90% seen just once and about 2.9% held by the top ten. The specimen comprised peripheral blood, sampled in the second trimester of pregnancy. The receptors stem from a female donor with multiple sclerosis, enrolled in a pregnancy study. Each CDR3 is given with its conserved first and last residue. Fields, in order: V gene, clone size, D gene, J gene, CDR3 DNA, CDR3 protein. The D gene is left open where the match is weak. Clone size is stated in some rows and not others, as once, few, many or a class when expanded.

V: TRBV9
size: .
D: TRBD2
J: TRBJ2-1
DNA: TGTGCCAGCAGCGTAGCGGCTAGCGGGAGTTTAGGCAATGAGCAGTTCTTC
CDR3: CASSVAASGSLGNEQFF

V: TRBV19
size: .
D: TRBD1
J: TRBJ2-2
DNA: TGTGCCAGTAGTTCAACAGGGGGCCAAAACACCGGGGAGCTGTTTTTT
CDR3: CASSSTGGQNTGELFF

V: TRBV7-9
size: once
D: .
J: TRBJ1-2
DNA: TGTGCCAGCAGCTTAGTGGGGGGACCCTATGGCTACACCTTC
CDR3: CASSLVGGPYGYTF

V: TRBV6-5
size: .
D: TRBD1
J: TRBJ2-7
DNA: TGTGCCAGCACCCAGGGGGCAGGGACCTACGAGCAGTACTTC
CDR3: CASTQGAGTYEQYF

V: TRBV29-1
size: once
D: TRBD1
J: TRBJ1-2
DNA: TGCAGCGTTGACACAGGGGGAATAAACTATGGCTACACCTTC
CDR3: CSVDTGGINYGYTF

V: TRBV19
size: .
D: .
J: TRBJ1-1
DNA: TGTGCCAGTAGTAGACAGTCAGGGTATGAAGCTTTCTTT
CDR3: CASSRQSGYEAFF

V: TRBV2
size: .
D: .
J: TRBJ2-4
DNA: TGTGCCAGCAGTGAATACGGGCAGGGTAAAAACATTCAGTACTTC
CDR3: CASSEYGQGKNIQYF

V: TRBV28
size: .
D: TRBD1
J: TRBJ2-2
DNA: TGTGCCAGCAGTTTTGTAGGGACAGGGGGCATCGGGGAGCTGTTTTTT
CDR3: CASSFVGTGGIGELFF

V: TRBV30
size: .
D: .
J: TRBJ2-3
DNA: TGTGCCTGGAGGGCTGATTCCACGCAGTATTTT
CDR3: CAWRADSTQYF

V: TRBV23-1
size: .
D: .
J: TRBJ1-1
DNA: TGCGCCAGCAGTCATCCCGACCGCCGGGGGGACACTGAAGCTTTCTTT
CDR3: CASSHPDRRGDTEAFF

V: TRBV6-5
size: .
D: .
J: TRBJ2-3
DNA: TGTGCCAGCAGTTACTCTGGGCAGTCCCCAGATACGCAGTATTTT
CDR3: CASSYSGQSPDTQYF

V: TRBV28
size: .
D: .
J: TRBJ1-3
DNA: TGTGCCAGCAGTCTACCAGAAGGAGCCGTTCCCTCTGGAAACACCATATATTTT
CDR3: CASSLPEGAVPSGNTIYF

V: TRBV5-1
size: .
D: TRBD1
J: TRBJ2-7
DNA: TGCGCCAGCAGCAAGGACAGGGGGCTCGGCGAGCAGTACTTC
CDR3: CASSKDRGLGEQYF

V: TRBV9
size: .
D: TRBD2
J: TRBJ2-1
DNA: TGTGCCAGCAGCGACCGACTAGCGTTCGACAATGAGCAGTTCTTC
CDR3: CASSDRLAFDNEQFF

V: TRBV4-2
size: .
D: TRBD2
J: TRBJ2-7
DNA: TGTGCCAGCAGCCAAGACCCTAGCGGGGGGTCCCACGAGCAGTACTTC
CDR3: CASSQDPSGGSHEQYF

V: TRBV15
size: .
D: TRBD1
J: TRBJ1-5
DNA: TGTGCCACCAGTCGACAGGGCCCCCCAAAGCCCCAGCATTTT
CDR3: CATSRQGPPKPQHF

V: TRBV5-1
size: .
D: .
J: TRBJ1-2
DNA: TGCGCCAGCAGCTTGGCCAATTACGGGTCCTATGGCTACACCTTC
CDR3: CASSLANYGSYGYTF

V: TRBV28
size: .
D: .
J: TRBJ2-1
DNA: TGTGCCAGCAGGTTTACTGGGCAAACCTACAATGAGCAGTTCTTC
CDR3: CASRFTGQTYNEQFF

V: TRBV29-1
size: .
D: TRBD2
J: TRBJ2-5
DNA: TGCAGCGGGGGGGGAGTGGGGCAAGAGACCCAGTACTTC
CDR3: CSGGGVGQETQYF

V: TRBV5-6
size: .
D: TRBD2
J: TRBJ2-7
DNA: TGTGCCAGCAGCTTGTTGGCTAGCGGGAGCGAGCAGTACTTC
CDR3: CASSLLASGSEQYF

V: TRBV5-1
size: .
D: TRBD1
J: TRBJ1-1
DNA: TGCGCCAGCAGCTTGGAGGCAGGGGGAGGTAACACTGAAGCTTTCTTT
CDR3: CASSLEAGGGNTEAFF

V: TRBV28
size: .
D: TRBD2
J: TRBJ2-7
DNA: TGTGCCAGCAGTCCCACTCTAGCGGCTTCCTACGAGCAGTACTTC
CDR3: CASSPTLAASYEQYF

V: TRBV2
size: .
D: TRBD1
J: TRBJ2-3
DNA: TGTGCCAGCAGTGTGCCGGGACAGGGGAGCACAGATACGCAGTATTTT
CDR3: CASSVPGQGSTDTQYF

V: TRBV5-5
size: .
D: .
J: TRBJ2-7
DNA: TGTGCCAGCAGCAGTACGCTTGGTCGCGCCAGGCCTAACGAGCAGTACTTC
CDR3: CASSSTLGRARPNEQYF

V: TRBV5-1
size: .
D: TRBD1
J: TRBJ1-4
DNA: TGCGCCAGCAGCCCGCGACAGGGCGGAAAACTGTTTTTT
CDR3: CASSPRQGGKLFF

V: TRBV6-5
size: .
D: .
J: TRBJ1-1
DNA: TGTGCCAGCAGTTACTCGGGGCCCGCCGCTTTCTTT
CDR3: CASSYSGPAAFF

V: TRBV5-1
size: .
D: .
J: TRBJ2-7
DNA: TGCGCCAGCAGCTTGGTGGCCAGCTCCTACGAGCAGTACTTC
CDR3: CASSLVASSYEQYF

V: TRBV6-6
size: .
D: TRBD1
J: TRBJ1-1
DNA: TGTGCCAGCAGTTGGACAGGGGGCACTGAAGCTTTCTTT
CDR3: CASSWTGGTEAFF

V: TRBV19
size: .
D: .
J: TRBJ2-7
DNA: .
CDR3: CASRRTASGIFWQYF

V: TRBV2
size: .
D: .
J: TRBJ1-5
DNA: TGTGCCAGCAGTGAACGGGAGCCCCAGCATTTT
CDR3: CASSEREPQHF

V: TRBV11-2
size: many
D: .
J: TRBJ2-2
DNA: TGTGCCAGCATCCCCGGGACACCCGGGGAGCTGTTTTTT
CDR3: CASIPGTPGELFF

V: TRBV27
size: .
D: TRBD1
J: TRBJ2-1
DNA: TGTGCCAGCAGCCGGAATCAGGGGGATGAGCAGTTCTTC
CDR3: CASSRNQGDEQFF

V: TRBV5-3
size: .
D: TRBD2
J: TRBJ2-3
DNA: TGTGCCAGAAGCACCGGGACTAGCGACATAACAGATACGCAGTATTTT
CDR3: CARSTGTSDITDTQYF

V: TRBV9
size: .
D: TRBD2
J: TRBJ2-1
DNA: TGTGCCAGCAGCGTAGGGAGTAGCGGGAGGGGGGAGCAGTTCTTC
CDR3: CASSVGSSGRGEQFF

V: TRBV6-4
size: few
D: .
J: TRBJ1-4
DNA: TGTGCCAGCAGTGATACCGGGAGTGGAGAAAAACTGTTTTTT
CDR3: CASSDTGSGEKLFF

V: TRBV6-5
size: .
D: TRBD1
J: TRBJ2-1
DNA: TGTGCCAGCAGGCGGGGACAGGGGGCCGATGAGCAGTTCTTC
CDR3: CASRRGQGADEQFF

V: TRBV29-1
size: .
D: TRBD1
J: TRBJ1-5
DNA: TGCAGCGTTGCCTGGACAGGCCTTGGTGGCAATCAGCCCCAGCATTTT
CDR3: CSVAWTGLGGNQPQHF

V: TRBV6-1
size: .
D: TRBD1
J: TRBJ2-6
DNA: TGTGCCAGCAGGAGACAGGGCTTTGGGGCCAACGTCCTGACTTTC
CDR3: CASRRQGFGANVLTF

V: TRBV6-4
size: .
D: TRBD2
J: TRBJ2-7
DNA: TGTGCCAGCAGCCACGGGACTAGCGGGAGGCACTCCTACGAGCAGTACTTC
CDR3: CASSHGTSGRHSYEQYF

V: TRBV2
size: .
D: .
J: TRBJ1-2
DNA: TGTGCCAGCAGTGTTGAACAGGGTGGGGAGGGCTACACCTTC
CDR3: CASSVEQGGEGYTF

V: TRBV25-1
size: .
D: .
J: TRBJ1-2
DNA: TGTGCCAGCAGCCGAGAGGGGGTCCCTAACTATGGCTACACCTTC
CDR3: CASSREGVPNYGYTF

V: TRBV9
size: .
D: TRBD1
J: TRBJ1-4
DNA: TGTGCCAGCAGCGTAGGTGACAGGGAGGTCGAAAAACTGTTTTTT
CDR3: CASSVGDREVEKLFF

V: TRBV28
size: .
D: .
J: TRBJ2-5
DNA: TGTGCCAGCAGTTTGCCACAGGGAGAAGAGACCCAGTACTTC
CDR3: CASSLPQGEETQYF

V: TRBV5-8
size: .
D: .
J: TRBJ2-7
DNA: TGTGCCAGCACCGAAGTGTCAGGGGTCTACGAGCAGTACTTC
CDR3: CASTEVSGVYEQYF

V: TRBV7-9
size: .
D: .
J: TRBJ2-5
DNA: TGTGCCAGCAGCGCAGGGGCCAAAGAGACCCAGTACTTC
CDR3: CASSAGAKETQYF

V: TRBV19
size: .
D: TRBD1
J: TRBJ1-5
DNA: TGTGCCAGTAGCAGTGGACAGGGGGCCTGGATTCAGCCCCAGCATTTT
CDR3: CASSSGQGAWIQPQHF

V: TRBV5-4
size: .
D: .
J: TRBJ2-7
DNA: TGTGCCAGCAGCTTGGCGACGGGAAGCTCCTACGAGCAGTACTTC
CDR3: CASSLATGSSYEQYF

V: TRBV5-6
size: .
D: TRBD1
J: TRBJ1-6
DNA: TGTGCCAGCAGCCGCGGACAGGGCTTCTATAATTCACCCCTCCACTTT
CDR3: CASSRGQGFYNSPLHF

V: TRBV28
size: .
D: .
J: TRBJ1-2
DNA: TGTGCCAGCAGCGGTTTGACAGGTGGCGGCTATGGCTACACCTTC
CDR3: CASSGLTGGGYGYTF

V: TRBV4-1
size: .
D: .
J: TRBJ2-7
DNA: TGCGCCAGCAGCCGCCCCGGGACAAGGGGCTACGAGCAGTACTTC
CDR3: CASSRPGTRGYEQYF